This section outlines one T cell receptor (beta chain) sequence together with its context. Its antigen remains unknown. The record originates from a study of cytomegalovirus exposure and HLA in healthy donors. Findings and limits, study-wide: As immune exposure information, only CMV serostatus was available. HLA allele associations emerged for about 16,000 TCR beta sequences in a later analysis, at 0.05 false discovery rate. TCR beta chains numbering some 160 were designated cytomegalovirus-associated.

CDR1 is MNHEY, CDR2 SVGAGI, per germline. CDR3 length: 16 amino acids. With 0 bases removed from V and 0 bases from J, the gap between germline ends came to 9 bases. The PCR employed 60 Vbeta primers together with 13 Jbeta primers. TCRdb's table, derived via immunoSEQ multiplex PCR, lists solely in-frame clones and lacks some. The sample lists 100,000 to 150,000 clones; 77% were seen once. The donors comprised healthy bone marrow donors. This chain connects TRBV6-5 to TRBJ2-1; no definite D call. The sequenced material came from PBMCs. The TCR sequence derives from a male donor in good health and CMV-seropositive. The CDR3 reads CASSYSMQASYNEQFF. The CDR3, as DNA: TGTGCCAGCAGTTACTCGATGCAGGCCTCCTACAATGAGCAGTTCTTC.